This note documents a single TCR beta chain sequence. Its antigen is unidentified. This sample stems from a study of T cells after posttransplantation cyclophosphamide. Regarding the study as a whole: After PTCy, TRB diversity resembled that of CNI/methotrexate controls. Skin or GI-infiltrating T cells shared few TRB sequences with blood.

TCRdb's copy holds only in-frame clones and misses some; the assay was immunoSEQ multiplex PCR. The top ten hold under 15% of the sample, which has approximately 32,000 clones, around nine tenths seen once. The source is a woman in her 40s with a blood cancer, CMV-positive, and with a related stem cell donor. Sequencing was performed on PBMCs.

CDR3 amino acids: CASSSSPDSLWGGYTF. The CDR3 bases are TGTGCCAGCAGCTCCTCCCCGGACAGCCTTTGGGGGGGCTACACCTTC. The chain carries TRBV7-2 and TRBJ1-2; D possibly corresponds to TRBD1 (6 bases). The CDR3 length is 16 residues. Trimming removed 4 bases at V and 8 bases at J, with 23 bases between. CDR1 and CDR2 (germline): SGHTA, FQGNSA.